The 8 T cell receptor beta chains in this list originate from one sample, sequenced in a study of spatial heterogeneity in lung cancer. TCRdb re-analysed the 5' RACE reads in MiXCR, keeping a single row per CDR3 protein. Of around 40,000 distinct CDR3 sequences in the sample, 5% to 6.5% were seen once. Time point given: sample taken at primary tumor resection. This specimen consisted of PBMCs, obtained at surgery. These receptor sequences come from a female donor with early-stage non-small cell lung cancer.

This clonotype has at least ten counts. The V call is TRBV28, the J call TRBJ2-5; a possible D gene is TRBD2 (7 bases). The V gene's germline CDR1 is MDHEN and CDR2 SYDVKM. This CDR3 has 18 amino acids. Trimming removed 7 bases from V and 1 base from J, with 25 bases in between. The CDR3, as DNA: TGTGCCAGCACCCCTTCGGAGAATAGGGGGGGGATCCAAGAGACCCAGTACTTC. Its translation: CASTPSENRGGIQETQYF.

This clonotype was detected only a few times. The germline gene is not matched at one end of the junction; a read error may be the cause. The CDR3 reads CASSYGAASF. For the CDR3, the DNA is TGTGCCAGCAGTTACGGCGCAGCCTCCTTC. The gene calls are TRBV6-2 or TRBV6-3 and TRBJ2-7, with D hard to call. Germline V gives CDR1 MNHEY, CDR2 SVGEGT. The CDR3 consists of 10 residues.

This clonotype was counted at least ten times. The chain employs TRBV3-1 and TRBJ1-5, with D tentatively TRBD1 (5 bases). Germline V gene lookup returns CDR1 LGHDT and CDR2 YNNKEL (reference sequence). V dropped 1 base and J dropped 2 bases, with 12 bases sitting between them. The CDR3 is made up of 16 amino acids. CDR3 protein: CASSQGGPPGNQPQHF. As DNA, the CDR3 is TGTGCCAGCAGCCAAGGGGGCCCGCCTGGCAATCAGCCCCAGCATTTT.

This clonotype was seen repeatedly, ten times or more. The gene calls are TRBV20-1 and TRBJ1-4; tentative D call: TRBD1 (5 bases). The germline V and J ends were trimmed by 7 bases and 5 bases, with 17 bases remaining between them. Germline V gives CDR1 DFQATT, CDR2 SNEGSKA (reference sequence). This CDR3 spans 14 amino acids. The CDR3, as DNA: TGCAGTGTCTCAGCCCGGGGCCTCAATGAAAAACTGTTTTTT. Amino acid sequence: CSVSARGLNEKLFF.

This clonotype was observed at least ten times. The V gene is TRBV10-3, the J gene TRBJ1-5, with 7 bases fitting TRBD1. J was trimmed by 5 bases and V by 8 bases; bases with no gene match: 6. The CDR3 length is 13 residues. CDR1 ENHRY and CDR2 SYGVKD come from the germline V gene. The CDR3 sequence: CAIGRDRYQPQHF. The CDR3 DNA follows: TGTGCCATCGGCCGGGACAGATATCAGCCCCAGCATTTT.

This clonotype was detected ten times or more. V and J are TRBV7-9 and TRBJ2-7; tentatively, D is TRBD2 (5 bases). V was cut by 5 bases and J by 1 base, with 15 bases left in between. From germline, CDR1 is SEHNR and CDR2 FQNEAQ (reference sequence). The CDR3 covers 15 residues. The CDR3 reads CASSDRRAVSYEQYF. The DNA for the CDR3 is TGTGCCAGCAGCGATAGGCGGGCAGTTTCCTACGAGCAGTACTTC.

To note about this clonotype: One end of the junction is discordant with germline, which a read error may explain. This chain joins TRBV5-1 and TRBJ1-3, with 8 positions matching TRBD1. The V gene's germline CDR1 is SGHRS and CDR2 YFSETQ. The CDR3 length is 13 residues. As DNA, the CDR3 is TGCGCCAGCAGTTTGGACAGGGACAACACCATATATTTT. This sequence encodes CASSLDRDNTIYF. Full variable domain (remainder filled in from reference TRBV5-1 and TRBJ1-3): KAGVTQTPRYLIKTRGQQVTLSCSPISGHRSVSWYQQTPGQGLQFLFEYFSETQRNKGNFPGRFSGRQFSNSRSEMNVSTLELGDSALYLCASSLDRDNTIYFGEGSWLTVV.

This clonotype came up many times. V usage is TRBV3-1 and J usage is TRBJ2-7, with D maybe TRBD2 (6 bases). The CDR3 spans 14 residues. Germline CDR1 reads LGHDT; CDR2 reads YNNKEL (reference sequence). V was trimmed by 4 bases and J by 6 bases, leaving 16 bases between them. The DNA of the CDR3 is TGTGCCAGCAGCCCTACATCGGGACTCCTCGAGCAGTACTTC. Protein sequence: CASSPTSGLLEQYF.